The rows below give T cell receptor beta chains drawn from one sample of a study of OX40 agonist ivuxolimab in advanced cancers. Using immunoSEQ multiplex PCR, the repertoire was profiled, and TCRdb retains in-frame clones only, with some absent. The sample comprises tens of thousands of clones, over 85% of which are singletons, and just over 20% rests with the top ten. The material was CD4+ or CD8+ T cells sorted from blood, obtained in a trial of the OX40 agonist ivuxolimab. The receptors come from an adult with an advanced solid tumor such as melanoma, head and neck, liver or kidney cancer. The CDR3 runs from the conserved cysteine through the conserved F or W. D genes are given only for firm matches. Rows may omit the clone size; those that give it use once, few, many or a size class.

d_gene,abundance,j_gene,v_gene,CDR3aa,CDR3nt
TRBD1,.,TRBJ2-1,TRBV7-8,CASSRRDRALSSYNEQFF,TGTGCCAGCAGCCGCCGGGACAGGGCGCTAAGCTCCTACAATGAGCAGTTCTTC
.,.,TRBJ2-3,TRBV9,CASSVRGEPSTDTQYF,TGTGCCAGCAGCGTTCGTGGAGAACCTAGCACAGATACGCAGTATTTT
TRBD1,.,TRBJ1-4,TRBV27,CASSLDFNTGGNEKLFF,TGTGCCAGCAGTTTAGACTTCAACACAGGGGGCAATGAAAAACTGTTTTTT
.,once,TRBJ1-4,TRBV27,CASRTEFTTNEKLFF,TGTGCCAGCAGGACAGAATTCACAACTAATGAAAAACTGTTTTTT
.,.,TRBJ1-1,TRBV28,CASGPTEAFF,TGTGCCAGCGGACCCACTGAAGCTTTCTTT
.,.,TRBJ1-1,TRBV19,CASLRGFGTEAFF,TGTGCCAGCCTAAGGGGGTTTGGCACTGAAGCTTTCTTT
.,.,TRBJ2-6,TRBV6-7,CASSPRDGDSGANVLTF,TGTGCCAGCAGTCCCCGGGACGGGGACTCTGGGGCCAACGTCCTGACTTTC
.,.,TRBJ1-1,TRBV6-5,CASSPEIMNTEAFF,TGTGCCAGCAGTCCCGAGATCATGAACACTGAAGCTTTCTTT
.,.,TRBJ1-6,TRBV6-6,CASSYATGFGHSPLHF,TGTGCCAGCAGTTACGCCACAGGGTTCGGGCATTCACCCCTCCACTTT
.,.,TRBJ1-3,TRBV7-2,CASSLTSRRQSSGNTIYF,TGTGCCAGCAGCTTAACCTCCCGGCGGCAGAGCTCTGGAAACACCATATATTTT
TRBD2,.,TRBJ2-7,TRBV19,CATSEAGGYEQYF,TGTGCCACCAGCGAAGCGGGAGGCTACGAGCAGTACTTC
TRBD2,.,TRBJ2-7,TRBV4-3,CASSHFSGSHYEQYF,TGCGCCAGCAGCCACTTTAGCGGGAGTCATTACGAGCAGTACTTC
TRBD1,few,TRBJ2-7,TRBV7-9,CASTYVGTGGYEQYF,TGTGCCAGCACCTACGTCGGGACAGGAGGCTACGAGCAGTACTTC
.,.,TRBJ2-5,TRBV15,CATSRPPRLETQYF,TGTGCCACCAGCAGACCCCCGAGATTAGAGACCCAGTACTTC
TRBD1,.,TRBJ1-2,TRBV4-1,CASSQEDRGGYTF,TGCGCCAGCAGCCAAGAGGACAGGGGCGGCTACACCTTC
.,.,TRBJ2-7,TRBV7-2,CASSLVEMTYEQYF,TGTGCCAGCAGCTTAGTTGAGATGACCTACGAGCAGTACTTC
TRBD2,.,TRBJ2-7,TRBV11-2,CASSLEGGGLPEQYF,TGTGCCAGCAGCTTAGAAGGCGGGGGGCTTCCCGAGCAGTACTTC
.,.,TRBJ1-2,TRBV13,CASSLVAGANYGYTF,TGTGCCAGCAGCTTAGTAGCAGGGGCTAACTATGGCTACACCTTC
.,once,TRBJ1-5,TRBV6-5,CASSPGGYSNQPQHF,TGTGCCAGCAGCCCCGGGGGTTATAGCAATCAGCCCCAGCATTTT
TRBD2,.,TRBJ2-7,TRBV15,CATSRDLGGTYEQYF,TGTGCCACCAGCAGAGACTTGGGAGGGACCTACGAGCAGTACTTC
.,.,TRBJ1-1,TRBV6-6,CASRQGPNTEAFF,TGTGCCAGCAGACAGGGACCGAACACTGAAGCTTTCTTT
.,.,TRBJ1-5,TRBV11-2,CASSQEAGEGQPQHF,TGTGCCAGCAGCCAAGAGGCAGGGGAAGGTCAGCCCCAGCATTTT
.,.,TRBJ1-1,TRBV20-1,CSAGQWGWAFF,TGCAGTGCTGGACAGTGGGGATGGGCTTTCTTT
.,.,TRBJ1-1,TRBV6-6,CASRKTGGEGAFF,TGTGCCAGCAGGAAAACGGGGGGGGAGGGAGCTTTCTTT
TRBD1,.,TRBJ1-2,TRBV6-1,CASSEGTGGYGYTF,TGTGCCAGCAGTGAGGGGACAGGGGGCTATGGCTACACCTTC
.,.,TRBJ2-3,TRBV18,CASSPQRGGAGTDTQYF,TGTGCCAGCTCACCACAGCGAGGGGGTGCGGGGACAGATACGCAGTATTTT
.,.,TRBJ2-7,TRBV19,CASSVAGHSLSAYEQYF,TGTGCCAGTAGTGTCGCGGGACATTCCTTAAGCGCGTACGAGCAGTACTTC
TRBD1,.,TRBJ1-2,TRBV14,CASSQGTALNYGYTF,TGTGCCAGCAGCCAGGGGACAGCCCTTAACTATGGCTACACCTTC
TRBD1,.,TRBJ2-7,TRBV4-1,CASSFAASSGQHYEQYF,TGCGCCAGCAGCTTCGCAGCCTCATCGGGACAGCACTACGAGCAGTACTTC
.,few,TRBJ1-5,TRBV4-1,CASSPLGTSQSQHF,TGCGCCAGCAGCCCCCTTGGGACTTCCCAGTCCCAGCATTTT
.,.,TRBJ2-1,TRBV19,CASSIRGIYNEQFF,TGTGCCAGTAGTATAAGGGGGATTTACAATGAGCAGTTCTTC
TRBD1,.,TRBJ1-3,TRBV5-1,CASSYTGEDIYF,TGCGCCAGCAGCTATACAGGGGAGGACATATATTTT
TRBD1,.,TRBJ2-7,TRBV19,CASSPGTGAYEQYF,TGTGCCAGTAGTCCTGGGACAGGGGCCTACGAGCAGTACTTC
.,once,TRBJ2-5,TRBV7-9,CASSPTTVETQYF,TGTGCCAGCAGCCCGACAACAGTGGAGACCCAGTACTTC
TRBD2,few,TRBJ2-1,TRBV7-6,CASSLMAGGALSYNEQFF,TGTGCCAGCAGCTTAATGGCGGGAGGGGCTCTCTCCTACAATGAGCAGTTCTTC
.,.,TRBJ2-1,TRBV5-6,CASSNAWGVGYSNEQFF,TGTGCCAGCAGCAATGCCTGGGGGGTAGGGTATTCCAATGAGCAGTTCTTC
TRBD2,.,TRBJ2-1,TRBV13,CASSLEGGSGRAVNEQFF,TGTGCCAGCAGCTTAGAGGGCGGAAGCGGGAGGGCCGTTAATGAGCAGTTCTTC
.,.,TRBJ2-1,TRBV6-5,CASSYGAAGNYNEQFF,TGTGCCAGCAGTTACGGAGCGGCGGGTAACTACAATGAGCAGTTCTTC
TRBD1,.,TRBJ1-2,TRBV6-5,CASRDWDSANYGYTF,TGTGCCAGCAGGGATTGGGACAGCGCTAACTATGGCTACACCTTC
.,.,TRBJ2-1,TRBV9,CASSDNPRDGSSYNEQFF,TGTGCCAGCAGCGATAACCCTAGGGACGGGAGCTCCTACAATGAGCAGTTCTTC
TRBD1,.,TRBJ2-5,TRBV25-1,CASSPGQGIQETQYF,TGTGCCAGCAGTCCGGGACAGGGGATCCAAGAGACCCAGTACTTC